The sequence of this T cell receptor (beta chain) was determined in a study of blood T cell repertoires in COVID-19. In terms of age and location, participants ranged from about 18 to 100 years and lived in about two dozen US areas. The study assigned cohorts using participant-reported clinical history. Before being deemed recovered, Cohort 3 donors had two negative PCRs, clearance, or symptom resolution. Profiling relied on immunoSEQ multiplex PCR, and the TCRdb table lists in-frame clones only, not all of them. The table shows a few hundred thousand clones, with 80% to 90% occurring only once. The germline gives CDR1 MNHEY, CDR2 SVGAGI. Trimming removed 6 bases from V and 8 bases from J; junction bases left unmatched: 9. The CDR3 loop spans 14 amino acids.

The clonotype originates from a woman younger than 30 who had recovered from COVID-19. J is TRBJ2-4 and V is TRBV6-5; the match to TRBD2 covers 8 bases. The sequencing sample was made of PBMCs or T cells enriched from blood (not recorded which). The CDR3 reads CASRPPGGQYIQYF. CDR3 bases: TGTGCCAGCAGACCCCCGGGGGGGCAATACATTCAGTACTTC.